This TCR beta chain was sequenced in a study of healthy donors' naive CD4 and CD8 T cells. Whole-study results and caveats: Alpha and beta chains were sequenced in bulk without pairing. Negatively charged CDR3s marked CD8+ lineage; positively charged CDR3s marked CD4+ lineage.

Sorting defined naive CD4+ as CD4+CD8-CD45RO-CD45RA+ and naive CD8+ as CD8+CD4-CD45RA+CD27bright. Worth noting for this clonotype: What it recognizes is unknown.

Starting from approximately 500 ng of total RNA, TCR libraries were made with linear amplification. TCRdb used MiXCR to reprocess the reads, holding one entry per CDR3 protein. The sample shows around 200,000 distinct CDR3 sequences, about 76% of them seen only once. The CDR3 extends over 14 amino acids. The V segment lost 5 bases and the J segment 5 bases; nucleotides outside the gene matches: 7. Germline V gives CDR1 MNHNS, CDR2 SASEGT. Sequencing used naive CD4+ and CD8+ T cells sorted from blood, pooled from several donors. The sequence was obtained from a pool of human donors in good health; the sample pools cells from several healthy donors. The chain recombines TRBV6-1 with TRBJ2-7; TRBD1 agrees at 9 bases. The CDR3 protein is CASSSGQGTDEQYF. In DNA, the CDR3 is TGTGCCAGCAGTTCGGGACAGGGTACGGACGAGCAGTACTTC.